This T cell receptor beta chain was sequenced during a study of T cells in tumors after PD-1 blockade. For the study at large: Prior checkpoint blockade, systemic immunosuppressant use, or anti-cancer therapy within 4 weeks excluded patients.

Generated by immunoSEQ multiplex PCR, the TCRdb table keeps only in-frame clones and is missing some. The table records roughly 50,000 clones, 81% of them present only once. This clone showed up just a few times. What it binds is unknown. The CDR3 consists of 14 residues. Germline assignment: CDR1 MNHEY and CDR2 SVGEGT. Unmatched junction bases numbered 9, after V lost 6 bases and J lost 6 bases. Whole-study findings and limits: Peripheral recruitment is suggested, as some novel exhausted tumor clones were in pre-treatment blood.

The V call is TRBV6-2 or TRBV6-3, the J call TRBJ2-5; 8 nucleotides match TRBD2. The clonotype was recovered from a human donor with basal cell carcinoma. Sequences were derived from PBMCs, sampled before anti-PD-1 treatment. CDR3 region: CASSGGAGWQTQYF. In DNA form, the CDR3 reads TGTGCCAGCAGCGGGGGGGCAGGGTGGCAGACCCAGTACTTC.